This TCR beta chain was captured by sequencing in a study of T cells in Graves' hyperthyroidism and ophthalmopathy. This clonotype was picked up many times. From RNA transcripts, TCR beta CDR3 regions were amplified. TCR CDR3 underwent first-round RT-PCR with the HTBI primer set. MiXCR was run by TCRdb on the multiplex PCR reads, yielding one entry per CDR3 protein. The repertoire holds about 320,000 distinct CDR3 sequences, with 16% as singletons. V was clipped by 2 bases and J by 11 bases, with 13 bases between them. The CDR3 is 12 residues long. Germline V gene lookup returns CDR1 MNHNY and CDR2 SVGAGI (reference sequence). PBMCs were sourced from approximately 10 ml fresh peripheral blood.

Sequencing used blood. The V and J genes are TRBV6-6 and TRBJ2-7; D may correspond to TRBD1 or TRBD2 (5 bases each). The sequence came from a young man with Graves' hyperthyroidism. The CDR3 reads CASSYNRKEEYF. The CDR3 DNA follows: TGTGCCAGCAGTTACAACAGGAAGGAGGAGTACTTC.